The source of this T cell receptor (beta chain) is a study of T cell responses to AZD1222 COVID-19 vaccine. Repertoires were generated with immunoSEQ multiplex PCR, while TCRdb's copy carries only in-frame clones and drops some. The repertoire holds about 94,000 clones, with around 89% as singletons. Study conclusions and caveats: There were repertoire samples only from the period after the peak T cell response. Baseline seropositivity occurred in only six or seven AZD1222 recipients. Females outnumbered males among donors, who were mostly white British; clonal diversity was possibly underestimated. The span of vaccine-associated CD4 TCRs extended across spike, with dominance at 160-218 and 743-854.

A word on this clone: What it binds is not known.

Trimming removed 5 bases at V and 5 bases at J, with 12 bases between. In germline, CDR1 is SGHVS, CDR2 FQNEAQ. This CDR3 is 13 amino acids long. This chain links TRBV7-8 with TRBJ1-1; D ambiguous. The TCR comes from an adult in good health. Specimen: peripheral blood, collected on day 0 of AZD1222 vaccination. Here the CDR3 reads CASSPRLRTEAFF. The CDR3 coding sequence is TGTGCCAGCAGCCCACGACTTAGAACTGAAGCTTTCTTT.